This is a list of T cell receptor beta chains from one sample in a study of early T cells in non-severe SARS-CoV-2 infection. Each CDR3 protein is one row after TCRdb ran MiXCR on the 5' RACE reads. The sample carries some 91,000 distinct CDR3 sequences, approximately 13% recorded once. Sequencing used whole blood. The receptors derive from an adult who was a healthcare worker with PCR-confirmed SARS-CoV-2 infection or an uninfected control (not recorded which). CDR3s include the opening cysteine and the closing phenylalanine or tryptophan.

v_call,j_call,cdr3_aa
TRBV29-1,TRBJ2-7,CSAGEGEQYF
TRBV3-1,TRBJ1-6,CASSQAGQLNSPLHF
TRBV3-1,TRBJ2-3,CASSQARGLHTDTQYF
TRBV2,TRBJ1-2,CASNTQPPRGYTF
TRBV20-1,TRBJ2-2,CSASRQGNTGELFF
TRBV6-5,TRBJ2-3,CASSGTGISTDTQYF
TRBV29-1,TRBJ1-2,CSVEREALGYTF
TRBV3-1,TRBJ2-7,CASSQVVGYEQYF
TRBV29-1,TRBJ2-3,CSVDTGETSTDTQYF
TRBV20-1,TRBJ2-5,CSASGGGTQETQYF
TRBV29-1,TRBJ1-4,CSVFGQGNEKLFF
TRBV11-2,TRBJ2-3,CASSLVPGTSVSTDTQYF
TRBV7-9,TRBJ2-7,CASSQSGTAGDEQYF
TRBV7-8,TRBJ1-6,CASSRDRKENSPLHF
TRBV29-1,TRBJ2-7,CSVTTVSAEQYF
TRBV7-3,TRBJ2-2,CASTGRNTGELFF
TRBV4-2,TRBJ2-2,CASSQEVAAGTGELFF
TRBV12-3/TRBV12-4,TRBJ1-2,CASSLGTAPGVGGYTF
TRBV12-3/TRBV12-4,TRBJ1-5,CASSFSGADQPQHF
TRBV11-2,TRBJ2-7,CASSPASGPKHYEQYF
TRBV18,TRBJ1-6,CASSTTGYGSPLHF
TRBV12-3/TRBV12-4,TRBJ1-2,CASSLGQGARDYGYTF
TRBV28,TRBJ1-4,CASSRRQGIPNEKLFF
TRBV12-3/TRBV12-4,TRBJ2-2,CASSPGLAGGRRDTGELFF
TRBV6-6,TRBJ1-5,CASSYVNSNQPQHF
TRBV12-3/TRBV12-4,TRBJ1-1,CASSLRAGDSKNNTEAFF
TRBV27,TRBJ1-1,CASSTWVGVNTEAFF
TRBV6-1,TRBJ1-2,CASSEAGTWNGYTF
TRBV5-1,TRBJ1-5,CASSQTGPGPQHF
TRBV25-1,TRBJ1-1,CASSEGPQGTLEAFF
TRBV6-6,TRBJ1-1,CATGLSRGAFF
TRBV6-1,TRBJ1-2,CASKAGRRGYTF
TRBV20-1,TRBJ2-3,CSTKTLRLAGITDTQYF
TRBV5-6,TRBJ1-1,CASSITQLGGNTEAFF
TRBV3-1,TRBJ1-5,CASSQDYGSRQPQHF
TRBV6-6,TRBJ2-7,CASSYQGGEQYF
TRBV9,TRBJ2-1,CASSVGREQYNEQFF
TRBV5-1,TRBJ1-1,CASSLSVSSEAFF
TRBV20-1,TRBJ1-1,CSLVGKGNTEAFF
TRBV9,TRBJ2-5,CASSPDRVQTQYF
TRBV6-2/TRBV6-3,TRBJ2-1,CASSYGSSGRGSYNEQFF
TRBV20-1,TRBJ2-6,CSARDGGLPSGANVLTF
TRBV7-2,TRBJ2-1,CASSLHTLSEQFF
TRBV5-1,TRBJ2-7,CASSPRAGHEQYF
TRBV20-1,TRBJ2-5,CSARMGLFSPYF
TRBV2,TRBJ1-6,CASSPGGYNSPLHF
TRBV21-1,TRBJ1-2,CASSKGREGRIYGYTF
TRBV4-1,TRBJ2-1,CASSQTLLALAGRITDEQFF
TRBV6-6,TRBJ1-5,CASSYGGYNQPQHF
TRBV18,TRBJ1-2,CASSPPNRDYGYTF
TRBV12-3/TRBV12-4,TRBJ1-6,CASSPRDRGSPLHF